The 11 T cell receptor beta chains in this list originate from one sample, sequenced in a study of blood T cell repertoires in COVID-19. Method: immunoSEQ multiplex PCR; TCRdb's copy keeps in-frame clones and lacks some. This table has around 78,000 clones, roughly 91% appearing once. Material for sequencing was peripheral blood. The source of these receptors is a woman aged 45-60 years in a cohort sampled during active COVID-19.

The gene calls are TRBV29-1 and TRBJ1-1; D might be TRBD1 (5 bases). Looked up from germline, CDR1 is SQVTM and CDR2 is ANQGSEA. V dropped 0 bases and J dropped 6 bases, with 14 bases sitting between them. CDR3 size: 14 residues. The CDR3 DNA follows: TGCAGCGTTGAAGAGAACCCACAGGTCTCTGAAGCTTTCTTT. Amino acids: CSVEENPQVSEAFF.

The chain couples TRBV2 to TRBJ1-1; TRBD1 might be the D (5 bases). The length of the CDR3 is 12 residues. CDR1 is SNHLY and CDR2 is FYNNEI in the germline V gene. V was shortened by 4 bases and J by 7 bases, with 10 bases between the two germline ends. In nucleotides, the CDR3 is TGTGCCAGCAGTGGGGAGGGGTTTGAAGCTTTCTTT. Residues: CASSGEGFEAFF.

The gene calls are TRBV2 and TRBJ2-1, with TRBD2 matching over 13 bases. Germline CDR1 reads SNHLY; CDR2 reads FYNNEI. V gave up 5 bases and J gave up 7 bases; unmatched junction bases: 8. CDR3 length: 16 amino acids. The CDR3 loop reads CASSSSTSGRTNEQFF. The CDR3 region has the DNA TGTGCCAGCAGTTCCTCGACTAGCGGGAGGACGAATGAGCAGTTCTTC.

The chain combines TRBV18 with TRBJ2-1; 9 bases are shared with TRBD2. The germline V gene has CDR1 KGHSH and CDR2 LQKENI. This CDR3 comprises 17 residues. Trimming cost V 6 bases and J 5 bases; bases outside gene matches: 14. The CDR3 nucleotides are TGTGCCAGCTCTCCTCCTACAGGCGGGAGGGGTAACAATGAGCAGTTCTTC. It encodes CASSPPTGGRGNNEQFF. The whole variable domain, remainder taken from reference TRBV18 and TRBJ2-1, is NAGVMQNPRHLVRRRGQEARLRCSPMKGHSHVYWYRQLPEEGLKFMVYLQKENIIDESGMPKERFSAEFPKEGPSILRIQQVVRGDSAAYFCASSPPTGGRGNNEQFFGPGTRLTVL.

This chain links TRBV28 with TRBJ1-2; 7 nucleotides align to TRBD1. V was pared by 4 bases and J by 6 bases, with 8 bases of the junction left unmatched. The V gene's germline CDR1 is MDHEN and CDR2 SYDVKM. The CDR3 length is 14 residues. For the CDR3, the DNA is TGTGCCAGCAGTTCCCCGGACAGGTACAATGGCTACACCTTC. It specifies CASSSPDRYNGYTF.

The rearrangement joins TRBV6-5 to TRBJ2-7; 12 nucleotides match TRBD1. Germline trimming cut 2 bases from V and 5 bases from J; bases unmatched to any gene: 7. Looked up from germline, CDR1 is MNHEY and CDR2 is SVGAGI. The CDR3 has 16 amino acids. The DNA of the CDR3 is TGTGCCAGCAGTTACCCACCGGGACAGGGGGCCCACGAGCAGTACTTC. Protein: CASSYPPGQGAHEQYF.

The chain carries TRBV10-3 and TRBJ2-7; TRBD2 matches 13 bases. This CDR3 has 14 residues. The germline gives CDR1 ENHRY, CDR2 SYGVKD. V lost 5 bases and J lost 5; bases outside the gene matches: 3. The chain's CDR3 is CAISTSGREDEQYF. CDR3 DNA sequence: TGTGCCATCAGTACTAGCGGGAGGGAGGACGAGCAGTACTTC.

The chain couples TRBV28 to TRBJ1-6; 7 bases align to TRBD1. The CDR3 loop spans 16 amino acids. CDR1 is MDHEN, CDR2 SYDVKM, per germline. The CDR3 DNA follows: TGTGCGACTGGGGGTACAGGGGACTTTCGTAATTCACCCCTCCACTTT. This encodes CATGGTGDFRNSPLHF.

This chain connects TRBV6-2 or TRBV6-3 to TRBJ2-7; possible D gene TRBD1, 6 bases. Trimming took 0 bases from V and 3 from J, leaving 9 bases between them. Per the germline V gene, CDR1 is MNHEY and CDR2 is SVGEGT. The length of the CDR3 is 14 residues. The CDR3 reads CASSYSAGVYEQYF. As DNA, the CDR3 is TGTGCCAGCAGTTACTCGGCAGGGGTCTACGAGCAGTACTTC.

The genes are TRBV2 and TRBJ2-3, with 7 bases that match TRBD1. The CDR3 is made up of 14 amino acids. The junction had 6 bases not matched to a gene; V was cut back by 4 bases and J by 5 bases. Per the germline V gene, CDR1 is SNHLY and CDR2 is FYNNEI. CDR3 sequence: CASSGNRGRDTQYF. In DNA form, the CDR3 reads TGTGCCAGCAGTGGGAACAGGGGAAGAGATACGCAGTATTTT.

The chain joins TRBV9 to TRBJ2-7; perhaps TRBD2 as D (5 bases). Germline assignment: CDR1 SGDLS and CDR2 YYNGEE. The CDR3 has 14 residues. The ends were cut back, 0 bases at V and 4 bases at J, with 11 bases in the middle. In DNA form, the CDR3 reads TGTGCCAGCAGCGTAGATGAGGGAAAGTACGAGCAGTACTTC. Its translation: CASSVDEGKYEQYF. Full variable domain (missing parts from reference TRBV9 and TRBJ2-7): DSGVTQTPKHLITATGQRVTLRCSPRSGDLSVYWYQQSLDQGLQFLIQYYNGEERAKGNILERFSAQQFPDLHSELNLSSLELGDSALYFCASSVDEGKYEQYFGPGTRLTVT.